A single sample is the source of the 14 T cell receptor beta chains below, sequenced in a study of T cell responses to AZD1222 COVID-19 vaccine (dated by TCRdb to the early 2020s). The time point label, read with the paper, signifies: about 28 days (+/-7) after the second vaccine dose. Libraries were built with the immunoSEQ multiplex PCR assay. Sourced from immuneACCESS, this table was stored by TCRdb with only in-frame sequences that have V and J called. A share of the clones is absent; for the studies checked, an unresolved V gene accounts for under half, and the remainder has no known explanation. The sample table lists under 150,000 clones, roughly 92% of them with a count of one. 9% to 9.5% of the sample is held by the ten biggest clonotypes. The specimen was peripheral blood, collected 28 days after the second AZD1222 dose. Every receptor here comes from an adult who received the AZD1222 COVID-19 vaccine.

This sequence joins TRBV19 and TRBJ1-6; D possibly corresponds to TRBD1 (5 bases). The germline V gene has CDR1 LNHDA and CDR2 SQIVND (reference sequence). The CDR3 covers 17 residues. Trimming left V 9 bases short and J 10 bases short, with 28 bases between. The CDR3 sequence is CASGGPGRLSALSPLHF. As DNA, the CDR3 is TGTGCCAGCGGAGGACCGGGACGGCTATCCGCCCTATCACCCCTCCACTTT.

V usage is TRBV11-2 and J usage is TRBJ1-2; perhaps TRBD1 as D (5 bases). The CDR3 loop spans 16 amino acids. CDR1 is SGHAT and CDR2 is FQNNGV in the germline V gene. With 0 bases removed from V and 8 bases from J, the gap between germline ends came to 19 bases. CDR3 sequence reads: CASSLEGPGTIEGYTF. The CDR3 coding sequence is TGTGCCAGCAGCTTAGAAGGACCCGGGACTATAGAAGGCTACACCTTC.

The table lists this clone with a count of one. V and J are TRBV4-1 and TRBJ1-4, with 7 positions matching TRBD1. The junction had 10 bases not matched to a gene; V was cut back by 4 bases and J by 8 bases. The CDR3 loop spans 15 amino acids. Germline CDR1 MGHRA, CDR2 YSYEKL. For the CDR3, the DNA is TGCGCCAGCAGCCTCAGACAGGGACCCGGAGAAAAACTGTTTTTT. Protein product: CASSLRQGPGEKLFF.

The V call is TRBV10-3, the J call TRBJ1-2; D gene unclear. The V end was cut by 2 bases, the J end by 0 bases, with 16 bases between. This CDR3 region has 17 residues. The V gene's germline CDR1 is ENHRY and CDR2 SYGVKD. As DNA, the CDR3 is TGTGCCATCAGTGAGACGATACCCAAAGACACTAACTATGGCTACACCTTC. Translation gives CAISETIPKDTNYGYTF.

In this sample, this clone turned up a few times. The chain uses TRBV7-2 and TRBJ1-4, with 7 nucleotides matching TRBD1. From germline, CDR1 is SGHTA and CDR2 FQGNSA. J gave up 0 bases and V 4 bases, and 5 bases lay outside the gene matches. There are 16 residues in the CDR3. CDR3 in amino acids: CASSSRTGATNEKLFF. CDR3 in DNA: TGTGCCAGCAGCTCGCGGACAGGAGCAACTAATGAAAAACTGTTTTTT.

The J gene is TRBJ1-3, the V gene TRBV5-6; D uncertain. The ends were cut back, 0 bases at V and 4 bases at J, with 23 bases in the middle. The length of the CDR3 is 19 residues. Germline CDR1 and CDR2: SGHDT and YYEEEE. The CDR3 DNA is TGTGCCAGCAGCTTGGTACGCGAGGGTAACCTCTTCGGGGGAAACACCATATATTTT. Translated: CASSLVREGNLFGGNTIYF.

J is TRBJ2-1 and V is TRBV11-2, with unresolved D. The length of the CDR3 is 16 residues. CDR1 and CDR2 (germline): SGHAT, FQNNGV. The V and J ends lost 5 bases and 4 bases respectively, with 18 bases between them. The CDR3: CASSALGRYLYNEQFF. DNA of the CDR3: TGTGCCAGCAGCGCCCTGGGCAGGTACCTTTACAATGAGCAGTTCTTC.

In this sample, this clone turned up once. The V and J genes are TRBV7-9 and TRBJ1-1, with D perhaps TRBD1 (6 bases). Deletions cut 6 bases from V and 6 bases from J, with 20 bases between. The CDR3 contains 15 residues. The germline V gene encodes CDR1 SEHNR and CDR2 FQNEAQ (reference sequence). The CDR3 DNA follows: TGTGCCAGCAGACGCCCACACAGGGAAGGTGCTGAAGCTTTCTTT. Translation gives CASRRPHREGAEAFF.

This clone has only one observation. The V gene is TRBV3-1 (or the pseudogene TRBV3-2), the J gene TRBJ2-1; 16 bases line up with TRBD2. Trimming took 4 bases from V and 3 from J; bases not matched to a gene: 6. CDR3 size: 18 residues. From germline, CDR1 is LGHDT and CDR2 YNNKEL (reference sequence). The chain's CDR3 is CASSPGLAGGPVYNEQFF. The CDR3 region has the DNA TGTGCCAGCAGCCCGGGACTAGCGGGAGGGCCGGTCTACAATGAGCAGTTCTTC.

In its sample, this clone was seen a few times. This chain links TRBV13 with TRBJ2-1, with TRBD1 identical over 11 bases. CDR1 and CDR2 from the germline V gene are PRHDT and FYEKMQ (reference sequence). V shed 5 bases, J shed 6 bases, and the junction held 6 bases outside the gene matches. The CDR3 totals 15 residues. As DNA, the CDR3 is TGTGCCAGCAGCCCAGCCGGGACAGGGGGCAATGAGCAGTTCTTC. Translation gives CASSPAGTGGNEQFF.

The gene calls are TRBV5-1 and TRBJ2-2, with D possibly matching TRBD2 (5 bases). The ends were cut back, 7 bases at V and 1 base at J, with 8 bases in the middle. The CDR3 runs 13 residues. Germline V gene data show CDR1 as SGHRS and CDR2 as YFSETQ. In DNA form, the CDR3 reads TGCGCCAGCCGGGGTAGGAACACCGGGGAGCTGTTTTTT. It codes for CASRGRNTGELFF.

In this sample, this clone turned up once. The chain uses TRBV7-2 and TRBJ2-7; tentative D call: TRBD1 (6 bases). Germline-derived CDR1 and CDR2 are SGHTA and FQGNSA. This CDR3 contains 13 residues. V lost 5 bases, J lost 1 base, and 9 bases lay in between. The CDR3 DNA follows: TGTGCCAGCAGCCCGGACAGTTCCTACGAGCAGTACGTC. This encodes CASSPDSSYEQYV.

The V gene is TRBV11-3, the J gene TRBJ2-5; tentatively, D is TRBD2 (5 bases). Germline-derived CDR1 and CDR2 are SGHNT and YENEEA. Trimming took off 2 bases at V and 5 bases at J, with 9 bases between the two ends. CDR3 size: 13 residues. The CDR3 coding sequence is TGTGCCAGCAGCTTAAATCAGCGGGAGACCCAGTACTTC. It translates to CASSLNQRETQYF.

The chain has TRBV5-1 and TRBJ1-1; a weak D match, TRBD1 (6 bases). Germline V CDR1 and CDR2: SGHRS, YFSETQ. The CDR3 is 15 amino acids. Trimming removed 4 bases from V and 1 base from J, with 14 bases in between. CDR3 coding DNA: TGCGCCAGCAGCGACAAACCGGGACAGAACACTGAAGCTTTCTTT. Translating gives CASSDKPGQNTEAFF.